Below are 27 T cell receptor beta chains sequenced from a single sample in a study of technical replicates of blood from a handful of donors. Sequencing used immunoSEQ multiplex PCR; TCRdb keeps in-frame clones, though not all of them. The top ten clones hold less than 0.3% of a sample with under 95,000 clones, approximately 94% of them seen once. The sample taken for sequencing was T cells isolated from PBMCs. These receptors were collected from a human donor in good health.

This clone has more than one count but fewer than ten. The CDR3 loop is CAWTRSPRTFF. The CDR3, as DNA: TGTGCCTGGACCCGTAGCCCTCGTACTTTCTTT. The chain has TRBV30 and TRBJ1-1, with D hard to call. The CDR3 is 11 residues long. The germline V and J ends were trimmed by 4 bases and 12 bases, with 15 bases remaining between them. Germline CDR1 and CDR2: GTSNPN and SVGIG (reference sequence).

This chain connects TRBV7-9 to TRBJ2-3; 7 bases fit TRBD2. This CDR3 contains 16 residues. Germline trimming cut 1 base from V and 2 bases from J; bases unmatched to any gene: 6. Germline CDR1 reads SEHNR; CDR2 reads FQNEAQ (reference sequence). The CDR3 DNA follows: TGTGCCAGCAGCTTAGTTGCCGGGGGGAACACAGATACGCAGTATTTT. Amino acids: CASSLVAGGNTDTQYF.

The V gene is TRBV5-1, the J gene TRBJ1-5, with D unclear. The CDR3 has 14 amino acids. V lost 4 bases and J lost 3, with 11 bases in between. Per the germline V gene, CDR1 is SGHRS and CDR2 is YFSETQ. CDR3 sequence: CASSPDGLNQPQHF. The CDR3 DNA reads as TGCGCCAGCAGCCCGGACGGACTCAATCAGCCCCAGCATTTT. The full variable domain, in which reference TRBV5-1 and TRBJ1-5 provide the parts outside the CDR3, is KAGVTQTPRYLIKTRGQQVTLSCSPISGHRSVSWYQQTPGQGLQFLFEYFSETQRNKGNFPGRFSGRQFSNSRSEMNVSTLELGDSALYLCASSPDGLNQPQHFGDGTRLSIL.

The sample holds a few counts of this clone. CDR3 coding DNA: TGCGCCAGCAGCCCCCCAGGCAGGGGAGCCGAAGCTTTCTTT. It codes for CASSPPGRGAEAFF. The rearrangement joins TRBV4-1 to TRBJ1-1; possible D gene TRBD1, 6 bases. Deletions cut 4 bases from V and 8 bases from J, with 17 bases between. The CDR3 has 14 residues. Per germline, CDR1 MGHRA and CDR2 YSYEKL.

J is TRBJ2-5 and V is TRBV27, with 12 bases fitting TRBD1. The CDR3 totals 15 residues. V lost 7 bases and J lost 5; bases outside the gene matches: 8. CDR1 and CDR2 from the germline V gene are MNHEY and SMNVEV (reference sequence). In nucleotides, the CDR3 is TGTGCCAGCAAGTCGGGACAGGGGGCGGGGGAGACCCAGTACTTC. Translation gives CASKSGQGAGETQYF.

The chain joins TRBV27 to TRBJ2-5, with a tentative D call TRBD2 (6 bases). Germline CDR1 and CDR2: MNHEY and SMNVEV (reference sequence). The CDR3 has 16 residues. The V gene lost 0 bases and the J gene lost 5 bases, with 16 bases spanning the gap. CDR3 nucleotide sequence: TGTGCCAGCAGTTTATCGGCCTTGCGGGGCTGGGAGACCCAGTACTTC. It codes for CASSLSALRGWETQYF.

The chain recombines TRBV7-6 with TRBJ1-1; D possibly corresponds to TRBD1 (5 bases). Germline lookup yields CDR1 SGHVS and CDR2 FNYEAQ. Trimming took 0 bases from V and 5 from J, leaving 13 bases between them. The CDR3 length is 15 residues. In nucleotides, the CDR3 is TGTGCCAGCAGCTTAGCTGTGGGGCGGGGGACTGAAGCTTTCTTT. Residues: CASSLAVGRGTEAFF.

This sequence joins TRBV6-4 and TRBJ1-1; 7 nucleotides align to TRBD1. This CDR3 contains 14 residues. Trimming cost V 5 bases and J 1 base; bases outside gene matches: 4. Germline V gives CDR1 MRHNA, CDR2 SNTAGT. CDR3 residues: CASSPGGSNTEAFF. CDR3 nucleotide sequence: TGTGCCAGCAGTCCAGGGGGATCGAACACTGAAGCTTTCTTT.

The chain is built from TRBV7-9 and TRBJ2-3, with D tentatively TRBD1 (5 bases). The length of the CDR3 is 15 residues. Germline CDR1 reads SEHNR; CDR2 reads FQNEAQ (reference sequence). V lost 4 bases and J lost 4, with 15 bases in between. In nucleotides, the CDR3 is TGTGCCAGCAGCTCCGCAGGGCGAAGGGCAGATACGCAGTATTTT. This translates into CASSSAGRRADTQYF.

The gene calls are TRBV18 and TRBJ2-1, with 13 bases lining up with TRBD2. The V segment lost 4 bases and the J segment 0 bases; nucleotides outside the gene matches: 6. The germline gives CDR1 KGHSH, CDR2 LQKENI. There are 18 residues in the CDR3. Here the CDR3 DNA reads TGTGCCAGCTCACGACTAGCGGGGGGTCTGAGCTCCTACAATGAGCAGTTCTTC. This codes for CASSRLAGGLSSYNEQFF.

In its sample, this clone was seen once. The V and J genes are TRBV6-1 and TRBJ1-5, with TRBD1 identical over 7 bases. The J segment lost 2 bases and the V segment lost 3 bases, leaving 10 bases of the junction unmatched. This CDR3 region has 17 residues. Germline CDR1 reads MNHNS; CDR2 reads SASEGT. CDR3 sequence: CASSDTNRGWGNQPQHF. CDR3 DNA sequence: TGTGCCAGCAGTGACACTAACAGGGGATGGGGCAATCAGCCCCAGCATTTT.

The chain links TRBV7-2 to TRBJ1-1, with TRBD1 as a possible D gene (5 bases). V was trimmed by 0 bases and J by 2 bases, leaving 7 bases between them. The V gene's germline CDR1 is SGHTA and CDR2 FQGNSA. The CDR3 has 14 amino acids. CDR3 sequence: CASSLATANTEAFF. CDR3 coding DNA: TGTGCCAGCAGCTTAGCGACAGCTAACACTGAAGCTTTCTTT.

This rearrangement joins TRBV5-1 to TRBJ1-4, with TRBD1 identical over 8 bases. Germline CDR1 is SGHRS and CDR2 is YFSETQ. This CDR3 is 17 amino acids long. V dropped 4 bases and J dropped 8; count of bases not matched to a gene: 16. The CDR3 loop is CASSTGQGLRGVEKLFF. In nucleotides, the CDR3 is TGCGCCAGCAGCACTGGACAGGGCCTGCGAGGGGTGGAAAAACTGTTTTTT.

The CDR3 region is CASSPSGSNQPQHF. The CDR3 DNA follows: TGTGCCAGCTCACCCTCGGGTAGCAATCAGCCCCAGCATTTT. The rearrangement uses TRBV18 and TRBJ1-5; D is undetermined. Trimming took off 3 bases at V and 0 bases at J, with 6 bases between the two ends. Germline V gene lookup returns CDR1 KGHSH and CDR2 LQKENI. CDR3 length equals 14 residues.

This clone was seen only a few times. This chain links TRBV7-9 with TRBJ1-2; 7 nucleotides align to TRBD1. Looked up from germline, CDR1 is SEHNR and CDR2 is FQNEAQ (reference sequence). Trimming took 0 bases from V and 4 from J; bases not matched to a gene: 5. CDR3 length equals 15 residues. CDR3 coding DNA: TGTGCCAGCAGCTTAGCTCAGACAGGGATCTATGGCTACACCTTC. Its translation: CASSLAQTGIYGYTF.

The chain employs TRBV10-3 and TRBJ1-1; no reliable D call. CDR3 length equals 13 residues. Germline V CDR1 and CDR2: ENHRY, SYGVKD. The V gene lost 4 bases and the J gene lost 1 base, with 7 bases spanning the gap. The chain's CDR3 is CAISGAGNTEAFF. As DNA, the CDR3 is TGTGCCATCAGTGGGGCAGGGAACACTGAAGCTTTCTTT.

The rearrangement uses TRBV2 and TRBJ1-3; TRBD1 agrees at 7 bases. CDR3 length: 16 residues. Germline V gene data show CDR1 as SNHLY and CDR2 as FYNNEI. Trimming at V came to 1 base and at J to 0 bases, leaving 3 bases not matched to a gene. The CDR3 loop is CASSEDRGISGNTIYF. Written as DNA, the CDR3 is TGTGCCAGCAGTGAAGACAGGGGCATCTCTGGAAACACCATATATTTT.

The chain combines TRBV4-1 with TRBJ1-2, with TRBD1 identical over 7 bases. The germline V gene has CDR1 MGHRA and CDR2 YSYEKL. V was pared by 1 base and J by 1 base, with 6 bases of the junction left unmatched. CDR3 length: 16 amino acids. The CDR3 region has the DNA TGCGCCAGCAGCCAAGCCGGACAGGATTTTAACTATGGCTACACCTTC. Its protein is CASSQAGQDFNYGYTF.

The chain combines TRBV11-3 with TRBJ1-6; unclear D gene. The CDR3 is 14 amino acids. Looked up from germline, CDR1 is SGHNT and CDR2 is YENEEA. Trimming left V 1 base short and J 8 bases short, with 9 bases between. CDR3 residues: CASSLVVADSPLHF. For the CDR3, the DNA is TGTGCCAGCAGCTTAGTTGTGGCAGATTCACCCCTCCACTTT. Variable domain in full (rest from reference TRBV11-3 and TRBJ1-6): EAGVVQSPRYKIIEKKQPVAFWCNPISGHNTLYWYLQNLGQGPELLIRYENEEAVDDSQLPKDRFSAERLKGVDSTLKIQPAELGDSAVYLCASSLVVADSPLHFGNGTRLTVT.

V and J are TRBV7-2 and TRBJ2-7, with a possible D match to TRBD1 (6 bases). Per the germline V gene, CDR1 is SGHTA and CDR2 is FQGNSA. The CDR3 is made up of 14 amino acids. Between the trimmed V and J ends, which lost 7 bases and 5 bases, there was a span of 18 bases. CDR3 sequence: CASTLPTGSHEQYF. In DNA, the CDR3 is TGTGCCAGCACCCTGCCCACAGGGTCCCACGAGCAGTACTTC. The whole variable domain, filled in from reference TRBV7-2 and TRBJ2-7, reads GAGVSQSPSNKVTEKGKDVELRCDPISGHTALYWYRQSLGQGLEFLIYFQGNSAPDKSGLPSDRFSAERTGGSVSTLTIQRTQQEDSAVYLCASTLPTGSHEQYFGPGTRLTVT.

The V call is TRBV7-9, the J call TRBJ1-4, with TRBD1 matching 8 bases. Germline lookup yields CDR1 SEHNR and CDR2 FQNEAQ (reference sequence). The V gene end was trimmed by 5 bases and the J gene end by 3 bases; junction bases not matched to a gene: 17. This CDR3 has 19 amino acids. In DNA form, the CDR3 reads TGTGCCAGCAGCCCGCGCGGCAGGGGGCGAAATTGGGCTAATGAAAAACTGTTTTTT. This gives the protein CASSPRGRGRNWANEKLFF.

The chain employs TRBV6-1 and TRBJ1-2, with a tentative D call TRBD1 (5 bases). The germline gives CDR1 MNHNS, CDR2 SASEGT. The CDR3 runs 16 residues. V lost 1 base to trimming and J lost 3 bases, with 15 bases between them. The CDR3 nucleotides read TGTGCCAGCAGTGAAGTGACAGTTACGCTTTACTATGGCTACACCTTC. It encodes CASSEVTVTLYYGYTF.

The CDR3 is CASSELAGVWTEAFF. For the CDR3, the DNA is TGCGCCAGCAGTGAGCTCGCGGGGGTTTGGACTGAAGCTTTCTTT. The rearrangement uses TRBV10-1 and TRBJ1-1; weak D call: TRBD1 (5 bases). Per the germline V gene, CDR1 is WNHNN and CDR2 is SYGVQD (reference sequence). V gave up 2 bases and J gave up 5 bases, with 15 bases separating them. The CDR3 has 15 amino acids.

This clone was counted a single time. The chain uses TRBV19 and TRBJ2-5; TRBD2 might be the D (6 bases). Between the trimmed V and J ends, which lost 4 bases and 4 bases, there was a span of 10 bases. The germline gives CDR1 LNHDA, CDR2 SQIVND (reference sequence). The CDR3 runs 13 residues. The CDR3 DNA reads TGTGCCAGTAGTACGGGAGAGGGAGAGACCCAGTACTTC. Its protein is CASSTGEGETQYF.

This chain joins TRBV9 and TRBJ2-6; 9 bases line up with TRBD2. The CDR3 has 16 residues. Germline CDR1 and CDR2: SGDLS and YYNGEE. V was clipped by 3 bases and J by 2 bases; unmatched bases: 3. The CDR3 spells CASSERTSAGANVLTF. The CDR3 bases are TGTGCCAGCAGCGAAAGGACTAGCGCTGGGGCCAACGTCCTGACTTTC.

V and J are TRBV11-1 and TRBJ2-1, with unresolved D. V was trimmed by 3 bases and J by 2 bases, leaving 14 bases between them. This CDR3 has 16 amino acids. Germline V gene lookup returns CDR1 SGHAT and CDR2 FQDESV (reference sequence). The chain's CDR3 is CASSFGSSYPYNEQFF. CDR3 DNA sequence: TGTGCCAGCAGCTTCGGGTCTTCGTATCCCTACAATGAGCAGTTCTTC. Looking up the rest from reference TRBV11-1 and TRBJ2-1 gives the full variable domain: EAEVAQSPRYKITEKSQAVAFWCDPISGHATLYWYRQILGQGPELLVQFQDESVVDDSQLPKDRFSAERLKGVDSTLKIQPAELGDSAMYLCASSFGSSYPYNEQFFGPGTRLTVL.

The V gene is TRBV7-9, the J gene TRBJ2-2; 9 nucleotides align to TRBD1. The ends lost 0 bases at V and 7 bases at J; junction bases unmatched: 6. Germline V gene sequence: CDR1 SEHNR, CDR2 FQNEAQ (reference sequence). The CDR3 sequence is 16 residues long. Here the CDR3 reads CASSLAGQGRHGELFF. CDR3 bases: TGTGCCAGCAGCTTAGCCGGACAGGGGAGGCACGGGGAGCTGTTTTTT.